Presented here are 24 T cell receptor beta chains from one specimen sequenced in a study of PD-1 blockade in classical Hodgkin lymphoma. TCRdb keeps only in-frame clones here, not all; method: immunoSEQ multiplex PCR. The sample holds 15,000 to 20,000 clones; more than 65% are singletons and the top ten take 20% to 25%. Described time point: cycle 4 day 1 (C4D1), after five to seven weeks of nivolumab. Patients all relapsed after autologous stem cell transplantation, and there was variation in brentuximab vedotin exposure. Sequencing used peripheral blood mononuclear cells (PBMCs), obtained before the fourth cycle of nivolumab. The source of these receptors is a human donor with classical Hodgkin lymphoma.

This clone appeared once. The rearrangement links TRBV6-1 to TRBJ1-1; D is ambiguous. Germline V lookup: CDR1 MNHNS, CDR2 SASEGT. CDR3 size: 15 residues. V lost 2 bases, J lost 4 bases, and 14 bases lay in between. For the CDR3, the DNA is TGTGCCAGCAGTGAACTTGACGCCAGGAGCACTGAAGCTTTCTTT. It yields the protein CASSELDARSTEAFF.

J is TRBJ2-5 and V is TRBV7-3; possible D gene TRBD2, 7 bases. The CDR3 has 16 amino acids. V was trimmed by 5 bases and J by 4 bases, leaving 20 bases between them. Looked up from germline, CDR1 is SGHTA and CDR2 is FQGTGA. The CDR3 region has the DNA TGTGCCAGCAGCCTGTTGGGGGGGCTTGCGTCAGAGACCCAGTACTTC. It translates to CASSLLGGLASETQYF.

This chain links TRBV28 with TRBJ1-2; possible D gene TRBD1, 5 bases. Germline loops: CDR1 MDHEN, CDR2 SYDVKM. This CDR3 is built from 20 residues. V was shortened by 1 base and J by 2 bases, with 26 bases between the two germline ends. CDR3 amino acids: CASSLLGDPAGKGENYGYTF. CDR3 DNA: TGTGCCAGCAGTTTATTGGGCGATCCGGCCGGGAAAGGGGAGAACTATGGCTACACCTTC.

This clone was detected only a few times. This chain connects TRBV27 to TRBJ1-5; 7 nucleotides line up with TRBD1. Germline values: CDR1 MNHEY, CDR2 SMNVEV (reference sequence). CDR3 size: 15 residues. The V segment lost 4 bases and the J segment 0 bases; nucleotides outside the gene matches: 3. CDR3 in DNA: TGTGCCAGCAGTTCCCACAGGGGTAGCAATCAGCCCCAGCATTTT. Protein sequence: CASSSHRGSNQPQHF.

The chain couples TRBV19 to TRBJ2-3, with 13 positions matching TRBD2. This CDR3 is built from 16 residues. CDR1 and CDR2 (germline): LNHDA, SQIVND (reference sequence). The V segment lost 5 bases and the J segment 3 bases; nucleotides outside the gene matches: 5. CDR3 residues: CASSSWTSGGTDTQYF. As DNA, the CDR3 is TGTGCCAGTAGTTCGTGGACTAGCGGGGGAACAGATACGCAGTATTTT.

A few counts support this clone. This chain connects TRBV19 to TRBJ2-7; the match to TRBD1 covers 7 bases. V shed 2 bases, J shed 5 bases, and the junction held 6 bases outside the gene matches. Germline V gene data show CDR1 as LNHDA and CDR2 as SQIVND (reference sequence). The CDR3 covers 14 residues. The CDR3 sequence: CASSITTGNNEQYF. The CDR3 bases are TGTGCCAGTAGTATAACGACAGGGAACAACGAGCAGTACTTC.

The chain links TRBV29-1 to TRBJ2-5; TRBD2 matches 7 bases. CDR3 length equals 13 residues. Germline V CDR1 and CDR2: SQVTM, ANQGSEA. V was clipped by 5 bases and J by 3 bases; unmatched bases: 6. The CDR3 region has the DNA TGCAGCGTTCCCGCCGGGGGGAAAGAGACCCAGTACTTC. It is translated as CSVPAGGKETQYF. The whole variable domain, remainder taken from reference TRBV29-1 and TRBJ2-5, is SAVISQKPSRDICQRGTSLTIQCQVDSQVTMMFWYRQQPGQSLTLIATANQGSEATYESGFVIDKFPISRPNLTFSTLTVSNMSPEDSSIYLCSVPAGGKETQYFGPGTRLLVL.

The chain combines TRBV7-2 with TRBJ1-5; the D gene is possibly TRBD1 (5 bases). Germline V gene sequence: CDR1 SGHTA, CDR2 FQGNSA. V dropped 5 bases and J dropped 6 bases, with 14 bases sitting between them. The CDR3 is 14 amino acids. The CDR3: CASSPLGGSQPQHF. Here the CDR3 DNA reads TGTGCCAGCAGCCCCCTGGGGGGGAGTCAGCCCCAGCATTTT.

V gene TRBV11-2 combines with J gene TRBJ1-5; no firm D call. Trimming pared 1 base from V and 6 bases from J, leaving 7 bases between. The germline CDR1 and CDR2 sequences are SGHAT and FQNNGV. CDR3 length: 13 amino acids. The CDR3 loop reads CASSLAPSQPQHF. The CDR3 DNA reads as TGTGCCAGCAGCTTAGCCCCCTCTCAGCCCCAGCATTTT.

The chain has TRBV10-1 and TRBJ2-2, with D possibly matching TRBD1 (6 bases). Germline V gene data show CDR1 as WNHNN and CDR2 as SYGVQD (reference sequence). The CDR3 sequence is 12 residues long. Trimming shortened V by 7 bases and J by 5 bases, and 8 bases separated the two germline ends. The CDR3 region is CASNTGTGELFF. The CDR3 DNA reads as TGCGCCAGCAACACAGGGACCGGGGAGCTGTTTTTT.

This rearrangement joins TRBV2 to TRBJ1-2; D unclear. V shed 1 base and J shed 8 bases, with 14 bases lying between them. This CDR3 is built from 14 residues. Germline assignment: CDR1 SNHLY and CDR2 FYNNEI. CDR3 residues: CASSEGDGVGGYTF. CDR3 nucleotide sequence: TGTGCCAGCAGTGAAGGCGACGGGGTTGGCGGCTACACCTTC.

The chain is built from TRBV10-2 and TRBJ1-4; the D is unclear. V shed 11 bases and J shed 4 bases, with 11 bases lying between them. CDR1 is WSHSY, CDR2 SAAADI, per germline. The CDR3 consists of 12 residues. This chain's CDR3 is CAAKTYNEKLFF. The CDR3 DNA reads as TGCGCCGCCAAGACATATAATGAAAAACTGTTTTTT.

This clone is labeled as large. J is TRBJ2-7 and V is TRBV7-9, with D possibly being TRBD1 (5 bases). Germline V gene data show CDR1 as SEHNR and CDR2 as FQNEAQ (reference sequence). The CDR3 sequence is 14 residues long. V lost 1 base and J 3 bases, leaving 10 bases between the germline ends. As DNA, the CDR3 is TGTGCCAGCAGCTTAGGGGGCAGGGTCTACGAGCAGTACTTC. Its protein product is CASSLGGRVYEQYF.

The DNA for the CDR3 is TGTGCCAGCAGCTTAGAATTACAGAACTATGGCTACACCTTC. Translation gives CASSLELQNYGYTF. The V and J genes are TRBV7-8 and TRBJ1-2; D uncertain. CDR3 length: 14 amino acids. Trimming left V 1 base short and J 2 bases short, with 8 bases between. Germline CDR1 SGHVS, CDR2 FQNEAQ.

The CDR3 nucleotides read TGTGCCAGCAGTTTAGGGAGGGCGTGGACAGGGAAGGGCACCGGGGAGCTGTTTTTT. Protein product: CASSLGRAWTGKGTGELFF. The genes are TRBV28 and TRBJ2-2; weak D call: TRBD1 (8 bases). Per germline, CDR1 MDHEN and CDR2 SYDVKM. The V end was cut by 2 bases, the J end by 4 bases, with 23 bases between. The CDR3 is 19 residues long. Looking up the rest from reference TRBV28 and TRBJ2-2 gives the full variable domain: DVKVTQSSRYLVKRTGEKVFLECVQDMDHENMFWYRQDPGLGLRLIYFSYDVKMKEKGDIPEGYSVSREKKERFSLILESASTNQTSMYLCASSLGRAWTGKGTGELFFGEGSRLTVL.

V and J are TRBV4-3 and TRBJ1-2; D is unclear. Germline-derived CDR1 and CDR2 are LGHNA and YSLEER. Trimming pared 4 bases from V and 14 bases from J, leaving 20 bases between. This CDR3 spans 13 amino acids. The CDR3 loop reads CASSLVLWQRTTF. CDR3 nucleotide sequence: TGCGCCAGCAGCCTGGTCCTTTGGCAGCGAACGACCTTC.

CDR3 amino acids: CASSLGDEQYF. CDR3 bases: TGTGCCAGCAGCTTGGGTGACGAGCAGTACTTC. The V call is TRBV7-3, the J call TRBJ2-7; D not resolved. This CDR3 is 11 amino acids long. The germline V gene has CDR1 SGHTA and CDR2 FQGTGA. V lost 3 bases and J lost 5, with 5 bases in between.

This clone was found a few times. The V and J genes are TRBV6-1 and TRBJ2-7; possible D gene TRBD1, 5 bases. The CDR3 contains 13 residues. Trimming cost V 2 bases and J 3 bases, with 8 bases left between them. Germline V gives CDR1 MNHNS, CDR2 SASEGT. The CDR3 DNA is TGTGCCAGCAGTGAAATGGGGCTCTACGAGCAGTACGTC. It translates to CASSEMGLYEQYV.

This clone was seen only once. The J gene is TRBJ2-5, the V gene TRBV6-4; the match to TRBD2 covers 14 bases. The junction had 10 bases not matched to a gene; V was cut back by 8 bases and J by 5 bases. The V gene's germline CDR1 is MRHNA and CDR2 SNTAGT. There are 16 residues in the CDR3. DNA for the CDR3: TGTGCCAGCCCAACCCGACTAGCGGGAGGGCAGGAGACCCAGTACTTC. This translates into CASPTRLAGGQETQYF.

The V and J genes are TRBV5-4 and TRBJ2-2; tentatively, D is TRBD1 or TRBD2 (5 bases each). CDR1 SGHNT and CDR2 YYREEE come from the germline V gene (reference sequence). V was shortened by 1 base and J by 2 bases, with 9 bases between the two germline ends. The CDR3 length is 15 residues. The CDR3, as DNA: TGTGCCAGCAGCTTGCAGGGAGCTAACACCGGGGAGCTGTTTTTT. This gives the protein CASSLQGANTGELFF.

The gene calls are TRBV25-1 and TRBJ2-3; TRBD2 is a possible D gene (7 bases). The CDR3 consists of 15 residues. V gave up 1 base and J gave up 6 bases, with 14 bases separating them. Germline V lookup: CDR1 MGHDK, CDR2 SYGVNS. The CDR3 is CASSESRGRADTQYF. DNA for the CDR3: TGTGCCAGCAGTGAATCGAGGGGGAGGGCGGATACGCAGTATTTT.

The chain has TRBV2 and TRBJ1-5; possibly TRBD1 for D (6 bases). The CDR3 is 16 residues long. Per the germline V gene, CDR1 is SNHLY and CDR2 is FYNNEI. The V and J ends lost 0 bases and 3 bases respectively, with 12 bases between them. The DNA of the CDR3 is TGTGCCAGCAGTGAAGCGCTTGGACAGACCAATCAGCCCCAGCATTTT. It is translated as CASSEALGQTNQPQHF.

The chain links TRBV2 to TRBJ2-5, with D possibly matching TRBD2 (6 bases). Germline V lookup: CDR1 SNHLY, CDR2 FYNNEI. Between the trimmed V and J ends, which lost 3 bases and 5 bases, there was a span of 13 bases. The CDR3 is 14 amino acids. This CDR3 reads CASSERLVGETQYF. As DNA, the CDR3 is TGTGCCAGCAGTGAGCGACTAGTAGGGGAGACCCAGTACTTC. Full variable domain (remainder filled in from reference TRBV2 and TRBJ2-5): EPEVTQTPSHQVTQMGQEVILRCVPISNHLYFYWYRQILGQKVEFLVSFYNNEISEKSEIFDDQFSVERPDGSNFTLKIRSTKLEDSAMYFCASSERLVGETQYFGPGTRLLVL.

This clone has more than one count but fewer than ten. The chain couples TRBV7-2 to TRBJ2-4, with 9 bases aligning to TRBD1. This CDR3 is 16 amino acids long. Trimming cost V 4 bases and J 0 bases; bases outside gene matches: 4. Germline V gene lookup returns CDR1 SGHTA and CDR2 FQGNSA. The CDR3 bases are TGTGCCAGCAGCTCCGGACAGGGGTTAGCCAAAAACATTCAGTACTTC. Protein sequence: CASSSGQGLAKNIQYF.